The present T cell receptor beta chain was sequenced within a study of beta chain features in type 1 diabetes. In all sorted populations, purity surpassed 98%. This clone was seen a few times. Its specificity is unknown. Other DNA sequences in this sample translate to the same CDR3. Study conclusions and caveats: TCRB CDR3s from Type 1 diabetes patients were moderately but significantly shorter in all four CD4+ subsets. Whatever favoring of shorter templates PCR might show would apply equally to patients and controls.

Of the isolated RNA, all was reverse transcribed, and so the sequenced material was expressed TCRB transcripts. Clones were sequenced by immunoSEQ multiplex PCR, and TCRdb holds only the in-frame ones, with some missing. This table holds 640,000 or so clones, roughly 13% found once. Germline CDR1 is SGDLS and CDR2 is YYNGEE. V lost 0 bases to trimming and J lost 7 bases, with 5 bases between them. This CDR3 contains 13 residues. The clonotype originates from a man between 18 and 29 years old with type 1 diabetes. The sample taken for sequencing was naive CD4+ T cells from blood. The chain combines TRBV9 with TRBJ1-6; D ambiguous. CDR3 nucleotide sequence: TGTGCCAGCAGCGTAGAACTCAATTCACCCCTCCACTTT. It is translated as CASSVELNSPLHF.